Listed here is a single TCR beta chain. Its antigen is unidentified. This record comes from a study of blood T cells in healthy people across ages. General study points: Getting older went along with TCR beta diversity per million T cells dropping roughly linearly. PBMCs that were unsorted prevented a conclusive naive versus antigen-experienced comparison.

For the second PCR, which ran for roughly 7 to 11 cycles, a sample-barcoded 5' primer and a J-beta primer mix were used. Paired-end reads containing CDR3 totaled no fewer than 2.5 million for each sample. TCRdb processed the 5' RACE reads anew with MiXCR; each CDR3 protein has one entry. The sample contains 800,000 to 900,000 distinct CDR3 sequences, approximately 65% of which appear only once. V lost 0 bases and J 2 bases, leaving 10 bases between the germline ends. The length of the CDR3 is 15 residues. Looked up from germline, CDR1 is DFQATT and CDR2 is SNEGSKA (reference sequence). Source material: blood. V gene TRBV20-1 combines with J gene TRBJ1-4; D is ambiguous. The receptor's source is a man under 40 in good health. DNA of the CDR3: TGCAGTGCTAGAGAGATAAGCGGTACTAATGAAAAACTGTTTTTT. The encoded protein is CSAREISGTNEKLFF.